The sequence of this T cell receptor (beta chain) was determined in a study of beta chain features in type 1 diabetes. There are a few counts of this clone. V lost 0 bases, J lost 4 bases, and 13 bases lay in between. The CDR3 sequence is 15 residues long. Germline V lookup: CDR1 MNHEY, CDR2 SVGAGI. The investigators reverse transcribed all of the isolated RNA, so they sequenced expressed TCRB transcripts. Method: immunoSEQ multiplex PCR; TCRdb's copy keeps in-frame clones and lacks some. This sample has 900,000 or so clones; 17% occur once, and the top ten carry 0.02% to 0.03%. The source is a woman under 30 in good health. The sample taken for sequencing was naive CD4+ T cells from blood. This chain uses TRBV6-5 with TRBJ2-7; D is perhaps TRBD2 (5 bases). The CDR3 loop reads CASSYSFGDRYEQYF. CDR3 DNA: TGTGCCAGCAGTTACTCATTCGGGGATCGGTACGAGCAGTACTTC.